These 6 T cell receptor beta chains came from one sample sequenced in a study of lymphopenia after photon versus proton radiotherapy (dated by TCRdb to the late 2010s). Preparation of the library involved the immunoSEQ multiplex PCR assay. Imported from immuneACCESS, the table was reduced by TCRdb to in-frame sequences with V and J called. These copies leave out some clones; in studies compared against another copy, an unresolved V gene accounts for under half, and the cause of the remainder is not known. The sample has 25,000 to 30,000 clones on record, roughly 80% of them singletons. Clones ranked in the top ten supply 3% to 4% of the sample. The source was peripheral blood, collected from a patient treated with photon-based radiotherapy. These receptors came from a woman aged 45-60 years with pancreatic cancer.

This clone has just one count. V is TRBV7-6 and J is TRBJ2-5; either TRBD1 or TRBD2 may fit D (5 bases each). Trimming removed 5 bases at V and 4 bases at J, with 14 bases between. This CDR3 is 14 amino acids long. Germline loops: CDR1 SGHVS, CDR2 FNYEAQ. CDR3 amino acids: CASSPMGVGETQYF. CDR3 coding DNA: TGTGCCAGCAGCCCCATGGGGGTCGGAGAGACCCAGTACTTC.

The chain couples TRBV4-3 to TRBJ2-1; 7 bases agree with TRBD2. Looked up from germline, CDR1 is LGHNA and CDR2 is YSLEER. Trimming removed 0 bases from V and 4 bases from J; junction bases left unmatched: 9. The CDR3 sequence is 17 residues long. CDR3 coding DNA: TGCGCCAGCAGCCAAGAGAAGTCTGGGAGGGGATACAATGAGCAGTTCTTC. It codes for CASSQEKSGRGYNEQFF.

The CDR3 spells CASSGVGISNTEAFF. DNA of the CDR3: TGTGCCAGCAGTGGGGTGGGGATATCGAACACTGAAGCTTTCTTT. The rearrangement uses TRBV2 and TRBJ1-1; D gene uncertain. The CDR3 length is 15 residues. Deletions cut 4 bases from V and 1 base from J, with 13 bases between. Germline values: CDR1 SNHLY, CDR2 FYNNEI.

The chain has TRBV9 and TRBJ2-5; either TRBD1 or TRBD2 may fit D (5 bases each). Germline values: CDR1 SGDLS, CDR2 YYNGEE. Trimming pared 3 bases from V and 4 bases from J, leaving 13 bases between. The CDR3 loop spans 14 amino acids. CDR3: CASSGFEGLETQYF. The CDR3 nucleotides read TGTGCCAGCAGCGGATTTGAGGGGTTAGAGACCCAGTACTTC.

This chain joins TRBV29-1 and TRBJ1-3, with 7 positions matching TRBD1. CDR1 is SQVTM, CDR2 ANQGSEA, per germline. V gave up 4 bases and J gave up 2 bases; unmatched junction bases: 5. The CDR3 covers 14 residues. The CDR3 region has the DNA TGCAGCGTTGGTTTGGGACAGACTGGAAACACCATATATTTT. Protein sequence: CSVGLGQTGNTIYF. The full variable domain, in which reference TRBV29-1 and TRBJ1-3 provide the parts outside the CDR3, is SAVISQKPSRDICQRGTSLTIQCQVDSQVTMMFWYRQQPGQSLTLIATANQGSEATYESGFVIDKFPISRPNLTFSTLTVSNMSPEDSSIYLCSVGLGQTGNTIYFGEGSWLTVV.

CDR3 nucleotide sequence: TGTGCCAGTAGTATGGGGCTAGCGGGAGGGCCCCCCACAGATACGCAGTATTTT. It is translated as CASSMGLAGGPPTDTQYF. The chain couples TRBV19 to TRBJ2-3, with 12 bases fitting TRBD2. The CDR3 contains 18 residues. Germline loops: CDR1 LNHDA, CDR2 SQIVND (reference sequence). V was clipped by 3 bases and J by 2 bases; unmatched bases: 9.